This T cell receptor beta chain was found in a study of CD8 T cells in ankylosing spondylitis. In TCRdb, the 5' RACE reads were re-called with MiXCR into one record per CDR3 protein. The repertoire holds 150,000 to 250,000 distinct CDR3 sequences, with around 13% as singletons. This CDR3 has 15 amino acids. CDR1 WSHSY and CDR2 SAAADI come from the germline V gene. With 10 bases removed from V and 9 bases from J, the gap between germline ends came to 25 bases. The sequence was obtained from a male donor with ankylosing spondylitis or in good health (not recorded which). The genes are TRBV10-2 and TRBJ2-1, with D unresolved. The sequencing input was blood, either unsorted or a sorted T cell fraction (not recorded which). CDR3 DNA sequence: TGCGCCAACAGCGCATCTACCGGCCCAATGAGTGAGCAGTTCTTC. Translation gives CANSASTGPMSEQFF.